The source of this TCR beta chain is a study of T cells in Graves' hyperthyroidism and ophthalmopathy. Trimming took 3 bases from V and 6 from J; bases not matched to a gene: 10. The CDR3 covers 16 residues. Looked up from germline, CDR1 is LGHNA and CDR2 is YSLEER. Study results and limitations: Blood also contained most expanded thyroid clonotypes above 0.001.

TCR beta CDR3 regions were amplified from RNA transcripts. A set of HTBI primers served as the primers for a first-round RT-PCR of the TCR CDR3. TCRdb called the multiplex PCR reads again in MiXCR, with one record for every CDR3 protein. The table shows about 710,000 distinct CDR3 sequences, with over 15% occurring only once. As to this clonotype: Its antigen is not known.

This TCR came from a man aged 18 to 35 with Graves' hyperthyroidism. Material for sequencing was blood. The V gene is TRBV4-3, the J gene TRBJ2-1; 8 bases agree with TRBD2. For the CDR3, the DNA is TGCGCCAGCAGCCATGTTGGCGGGAGGTCCCTCAATGAGCAGTTCTTC. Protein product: CASSHVGGRSLNEQFF.